The clone carrying this TCR beta chain was counted a few times. Its antigen is unidentified. This entry belongs to a study of post-analysis software for immune sequencing data. Study results and limitations: Controls had significantly higher normalized Chao1 diversity than multiple sclerosis patients. Patients carried several TRBV segments more frequently than controls did, and TRBV5-6, TRBV5-1 and TRBV20-1 were among them.

CDR1 is KGHDR, CDR2 SFDVKD, per germline. The CDR3 covers 14 residues. Trimming removed 4 bases from V and 2 bases from J, with 9 bases in between. Carried by the TCR beta cDNA libraries were unique molecular identifiers. TCRdb used MiXCR to reprocess the PCR reads, holding one entry per CDR3 protein. The sample contains some 190,000 distinct CDR3 sequences, 25% to 35% of which appear only once. Source material: blood. This receptor was taken from a girl aged 2 to 17 with multiple sclerosis. This chain connects TRBV24-1 to TRBJ2-3, with a tentative D call TRBD1 (5 bases). The chain's CDR3 is CATSEHRPTDTQYF. The CDR3, as DNA: TGTGCCACCAGTGAACACAGGCCCACAGATACGCAGTATTTT.